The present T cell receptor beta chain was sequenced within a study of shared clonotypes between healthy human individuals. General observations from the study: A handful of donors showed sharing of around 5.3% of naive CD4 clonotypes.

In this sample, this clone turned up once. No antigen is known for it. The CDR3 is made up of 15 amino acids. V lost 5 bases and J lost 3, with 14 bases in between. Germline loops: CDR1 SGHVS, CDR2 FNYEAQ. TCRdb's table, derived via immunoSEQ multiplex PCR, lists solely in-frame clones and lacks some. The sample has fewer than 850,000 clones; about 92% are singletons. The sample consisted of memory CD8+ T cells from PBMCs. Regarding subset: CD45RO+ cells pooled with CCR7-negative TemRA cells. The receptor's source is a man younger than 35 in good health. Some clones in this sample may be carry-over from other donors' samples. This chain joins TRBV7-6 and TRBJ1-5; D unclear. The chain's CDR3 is CASSPTVNDNQPQHF. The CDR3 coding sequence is TGTGCCAGCAGCCCTACAGTAAATGACAATCAGCCCCAGCATTTT.